This T cell receptor (beta chain) comes out of a study of cytomegalovirus exposure and HLA in healthy donors. The study, taken as a whole, reports: The study carried out a later analysis of TCR beta sequences. It associated under 20,000 of them with specific HLA alleles at a false discovery rate of 0.05. Exclusion applied to some V segments, including TRBV6-2 and TRBV6-3, as they were indistinguishable. Most CMV-associated TCR beta chains appeared HLA-restricted in a later analysis. It was only CMV serostatus that was available as immune exposure information.

The CDR3 runs to 15 residues. Germline V gives CDR1 MNHEY, CDR2 SVGAGI. V gave up 2 bases and J gave up 2 bases, with 12 bases separating them. Worth noting for this clone: The antigen is undetermined.

Use of 60 Vbeta and 13 Jbeta primers characterized the PCR. Profiled with immunoSEQ multiplex PCR; TCRdb holds only in-frame clones, not every one. The sample holds 35,000 to 45,000 clones. This sequence originates from a human donor in good health. The sequenced material came from PBMCs. V and J are TRBV6-5 and TRBJ1-1; D not certain. The CDR3 is CASSYHQVLNTEAFF. CDR3 bases: TGTGCCAGCAGTTACCATCAGGTTCTCAACACTGAAGCTTTCTTT.